This T cell receptor (beta chain) is from a study of shared clonotypes between healthy human individuals. Study information: Three CD4 naive, three CD4 memory, two CD8 naive and one CD8 memory plate were used per donor.

Study-wide results and caveats: Non-shared clonotypes showed lower generation probabilities than clonotypes common to all four donors. Around 5.3% of naive CD4 clonotypes were shared across a few donors. Among donors, clonotype sharing was expected to be affected by sequencing depth.

Concerning this clone: The antigen is undetermined.

Naive CD8 isolation took CD45RO-negative cells positively selected for CCR7 and excluded terminally differentiated effector memory CD45RA+ cells. From germline, CDR1 is MNHEY and CDR2 SMNVEV (reference sequence). The V gene end was trimmed by 2 bases and the J gene end by 6 bases; junction bases not matched to a gene: 4. The CDR3 is 14 amino acids. Repertoires were generated with immunoSEQ multiplex PCR, while TCRdb's copy carries only in-frame clones and drops some. The table lists over 2,000,000 clones, just over 90% of them singletons. Sequenced: naive CD8+ T cells from PBMCs. The chain has TRBV27 and TRBJ2-1; the match to TRBD2 covers 7 bases. The source is a man in his late teens or twenties in good health. Some clones in this sample may be carry-over from other donors' samples. The chain's CDR3 is CASSLSLAANEQFF. The CDR3 region has the DNA TGTGCCAGCAGTTTAAGCCTAGCGGCCAATGAGCAGTTCTTC.